The 20 T cell receptor beta chains below all came from one sample that was sequenced in a study of Graves' ophthalmopathy and Graves' hyperthyroidism. RNA transcripts yielded amplified TCR beta CDR3 regions. HTBI primers served in a first-round RT-PCR, which a second-round multiplex PCR followed. TCRdb called the multiplex PCR reads again in MiXCR, with one record for every CDR3 protein. Of fewer than 400,000 distinct CDR3 sequences listed, around 19% are singletons. The sequenced sample consisted of peripheral blood. These receptors all stem from a woman aged 18 to 35 with Graves' ophthalmopathy.

This clonotype was counted at least ten times. The chain uses TRBV7-9 and TRBJ1-1, with unresolved D. Germline CDR1 and CDR2: SEHNR and FQNEAQ (reference sequence). This CDR3 has 12 amino acids. Trimming took off 5 bases at V and 5 bases at J, with 9 bases between the two ends. The DNA of the CDR3 is TGTGCCAGCAGCCGTCTAGCGACTGAAGCTTTCTTT. The encoded protein is CASSRLATEAFF.

This clonotype was observed at least ten times. The rearrangement uses TRBV20-1 and TRBJ1-6; D possibly corresponds to TRBD1 (6 bases). V lost 5 bases and J lost 8, with 13 bases in between. Germline V gene data show CDR1 as DFQATT and CDR2 as SNEGSKA (reference sequence). The CDR3 totals 13 residues. This CDR3 is CSAPRAGDSPLHF. For the CDR3, the DNA is TGCAGTGCTCCCAGGGCAGGGGATTCACCCCTCCACTTT.

With respect to this clonotype: A much larger clone lies one base from this, so it may be a read error. This CDR3 reads CASSPPIRECYTF. The CDR3 DNA follows: TGTGCCAGCAGCCCACCTATTAGAGAGTGCTACACCTTC. The chain combines TRBV5-4 with TRBJ1-2, with D unclear. In germline, CDR1 is SGHNT, CDR2 YYREEE (reference sequence). The V gene lost 4 bases and the J gene lost 9 bases, with 16 bases spanning the gap. The CDR3 has 13 residues.

The table lists this clonotype with many counts. The rearrangement links TRBV12-3 or TRBV12-4 to TRBJ2-5, with 9 bases that match TRBD2. V gave up 8 bases and J gave up 3 bases; unmatched junction bases: 22. CDR3 length: 19 residues. CDR3 amino acids: CASRLGGLAPSPFKETQYF. The CDR3, as DNA: TGTGCCAGCCGACTAGGCGGACTAGCGCCAAGCCCGTTTAAAGAGACCCAGTACTTC.

In this sample, this clonotype turned up many times. V gene TRBV12-3 or TRBV12-4 combines with J gene TRBJ2-2; 7 bases are a match to TRBD1. CDR3 size: 19 residues. V shed 4 bases and J 6 bases; nucleotides not matched to a gene: 20. CDR3 DNA: TGTGCCAGCAGTTCCGTATACCCCAGCAGGGGGAGTCAGGCCGGGGAGCTGTTTTTT. Translating gives CASSSVYPSRGSQAGELFF.

This clonotype was seen at least ten times. The chain carries TRBV2 and TRBJ2-2, with D maybe TRBD1 (6 bases). Trimming took 5 bases from V and 7 from J, leaving 14 bases between them. The CDR3 is made up of 14 amino acids. CDR1 and CDR2 (germline): SNHLY, FYNNEI. The CDR3 DNA reads as TGTGCCAGCAGTAAAACAGGGACCGACGGGGAGCTGTTTTTT. Translation: CASSKTGTDGELFF.

This clonotype was counted many times. This chain connects TRBV6-5 to TRBJ1-1; the D gene is possibly TRBD1 (6 bases). This CDR3 spans 15 amino acids. V lost 2 bases and J lost 5, with 15 bases in between. Germline V gene sequence: CDR1 MNHEY, CDR2 SVGAGI. CDR3 DNA: TGTGCCAGCAGTTACCTCGGGGGGCAACGTACTGAAGCTTTCTTT. Its protein is CASSYLGGQRTEAFF.

This clonotype was counted ten times or more. The chain is built from TRBV4-3 and TRBJ2-5, with D hard to call. In germline, CDR1 is LGHNA, CDR2 YSLEER. There are 13 residues in the CDR3. Trimming left V 0 bases short and J 6 bases short, with 8 bases between. CDR3 bases: TGCGCCAGCAGCCAAGATCTTGGGAAGACCCAGTACTTC. Its protein is CASSQDLGKTQYF.

This clonotype has a count of ten or more. The V gene is TRBV12-3 or TRBV12-4, the J gene TRBJ2-7; 11 positions agree with TRBD2. This CDR3 contains 15 residues. V dropped 0 bases and J dropped 2; count of bases not matched to a gene: 0. The CDR3 protein is CASSLASGGAYEQYF. CDR3 DNA: TGTGCCAGCAGTTTAGCTAGCGGGGGGGCCTACGAGCAGTACTTC.

This sequence joins TRBV6-1 and TRBJ1-1; 8 positions match TRBD1. The length of the CDR3 is 17 residues. CDR1 and CDR2 from the germline V gene are MNHNS and SASEGT. Germline trimming cut 7 bases from V and 0 bases from J; bases unmatched to any gene: 13. DNA for the CDR3: TGTGCCAGCAAGGCCCCCCTCCGACAGGGGATGAACACTGAAGCTTTCTTT. Amino acids: CASKAPLRQGMNTEAFF.

This clonotype was picked up many times. The J gene is TRBJ2-7, the V gene TRBV6-2 or TRBV6-3; maybe TRBD2 (5 bases). Germline CDR1 MNHEY, CDR2 SVGEGT. V shed 5 bases and J shed 9 bases, with 11 bases lying between them. The CDR3 is made up of 11 amino acids. CDR3 residues: CASSQGSRQYF. The CDR3 DNA follows: TGTGCCAGCAGTCAAGGGAGTCGGCAGTACTTC.

This chain joins TRBV7-2 and TRBJ1-1, with no clear D. The CDR3 covers 13 residues. The V end lost 3 bases, the J end lost 4 bases, and 9 bases lay between the germline ends. CDR1 is SGHTA, CDR2 FQGNSA, per germline. CDR3 residues: CASSFRVATEAFF. The CDR3, as DNA: TGTGCCAGCAGCTTTAGGGTGGCCACTGAAGCTTTCTTT.

This clonotype appeared a single time. The chain links TRBV28 to TRBJ1-1, with 12 bases fitting TRBD1. The CDR3 spans 16 residues. V trimming: 6 bases; J trimming: 4 bases; junction bases outside the gene matches: 9. In germline, CDR1 is MDHEN, CDR2 SYDVKM. Here the CDR3 DNA reads TGTGCCAGCAGACCTGGGACAGGGGGCCGGGGCACTGAAGCTTTCTTT. Residues: CASRPGTGGRGTEAFF.

This clonotype was recorded many times. The CDR3 nucleotides are TGTGCCAGCAGCTTAGATGGGCTAGCGGGAGGGAGGGGATCCTCCTACGAGCAGTACTTC. Translating it yields CASSLDGLAGGRGSSYEQYF. The V gene is TRBV11-2, the J gene TRBJ2-7, with 12 bases lining up with TRBD2. The CDR3 has 20 amino acids. CDR1 is SGHAT and CDR2 is FQNNGV in the germline V gene. J lost 0 bases, V lost 0 bases, and 12 bases had no gene match. Drawing the rest from reference TRBV11-2 and TRBJ2-7, the complete variable domain is EAGVAQSPRYKIIEKRQSVAFWCNPISGHATLYWYQQILGQGPKLLIQFQNNGVVDDSQLPKDRFSAERLKGVDSTLKIQPAKLEDSAVYLCASSLDGLAGGRGSSYEQYFGPGTRLTVT.

This clonotype was counted at least ten times. The chain employs TRBV10-3 and TRBJ1-1; the D gene is possibly TRBD1 (6 bases). This CDR3 comprises 14 residues. CDR1 and CDR2 from the germline V gene are ENHRY and SYGVKD. V was pared by 8 bases and J by 4 bases, with 17 bases between. CDR3 region: CAIQSTGRGTEAFF. The DNA for the CDR3 is TGTGCCATCCAGTCCACAGGGAGAGGCACTGAAGCTTTCTTT.

With regard to this clonotype: A much larger clone differs from this one at a single base, so this may be a read error. V is TRBV20-1 and J is TRBJ1-1; TRBD1 matches 8 bases. The germline gives CDR1 DFQATT, CDR2 SNEGSKA (reference sequence). There are 15 residues in the CDR3. CDR3 nucleotide sequence: TGCAGGCCGGAGGCGGTACAGGGGGGGAACACTGAAGCTTTCTTT. It translates to CRPEAVQGGNTEAFF.

This clonotype has at least ten counts. V is TRBV6-2 or TRBV6-3 and J is TRBJ1-5; D not resolved. Germline V gene lookup returns CDR1 MNHEY and CDR2 SVGEGT. Trimming left V 2 bases short and J 2 bases short, with 22 bases between. CDR3 size: 19 residues. This CDR3 reads CASSYVSRTGNVGNQPQHF. Written as DNA, the CDR3 is TGTGCCAGCAGTTACGTCTCTCGGACGGGGAACGTTGGCAATCAGCCCCAGCATTTT.

This clonotype was observed at least ten times. The chain couples TRBV12-3 or TRBV12-4 to TRBJ2-7; D is uncertain. This CDR3 comprises 13 residues. Deletions cut 6 bases from V and 5 bases from J, with 14 bases between. In DNA, the CDR3 is TGTGCCAGCAGCCTGGCTAGGGTCCACGAGCAGTACTTC. It is translated as CASSLARVHEQYF.

This clonotype was seen many times. V gene TRBV7-2 combines with J gene TRBJ1-5, with D possibly matching TRBD1 (6 bases). This CDR3 has 13 amino acids. With 5 bases removed from V and 6 bases from J, the gap between germline ends came to 11 bases. Per the germline V gene, CDR1 is SGHTA and CDR2 is FQGNSA. The CDR3 protein is CASSGEGGQPQHF. In DNA form, the CDR3 reads TGTGCCAGCAGCGGGGAGGGGGGTCAGCCCCAGCATTTT. Filled out from reference TRBV7-2 and TRBJ1-5, the complete variable domain reads GAGVSQSPSNKVTEKGKDVELRCDPISGHTALYWYRQSLGQGLEFLIYFQGNSAPDKSGLPSDRFSAERTGGSVSTLTIQRTQQEDSAVYLCASSGEGGQPQHFGDGTRLSIL.

The V and J genes are TRBV12-3 or TRBV12-4 and TRBJ2-2; tentatively, D is TRBD1 (6 bases). Trimming removed 5 bases at V and 3 bases at J, with 10 bases between. The CDR3 has 14 amino acids. The DNA for the CDR3 is TGTGCCAGCAGTACAGGGCTTCACACCGGGGAGCTGTTTTTT. This sequence encodes CASSTGLHTGELFF.